This TCR beta chain was sequenced in a study of T cells after yellow fever vaccination. Via MiXCR, TCRdb re-called the 5' RACE reads, giving one row per CDR3 protein. The table lists over 150,000 distinct CDR3 sequences, more than 5.5% of them singletons. Turning to this clonotype: Antigen: not known. A much larger clone is a single base away; this may be a read error.

The CDR3 is 15 amino acids. Germline V gives CDR1 SGHRS, CDR2 YFSETQ. Study-wide results and caveats: Among all clonotypes, a small share was observed in both CD4 and CD8 compartments. Post-booster samples contained most primary-vaccination clones (around 95% CD4, about 85% CD8). On re-exposure, the response was weaker but peaked faster, at day 5 versus 15.

The sequence derives from a man in his late teens or twenties who received the YFV17D yellow fever vaccine. The chain carries TRBV5-1 and TRBJ2-5; TRBD1 aligns across 9 bases. The sample in question was CD4+ T cells sorted from PBMCs, obtained less than 6 days after the first yellow fever vaccination. The DNA of the CDR3 is TGCGACAGCAGCTTGGGGACAGGGCAAGCGGAGACCCAGTACTTC. This codes for CDSSLGTGQAETQYF.